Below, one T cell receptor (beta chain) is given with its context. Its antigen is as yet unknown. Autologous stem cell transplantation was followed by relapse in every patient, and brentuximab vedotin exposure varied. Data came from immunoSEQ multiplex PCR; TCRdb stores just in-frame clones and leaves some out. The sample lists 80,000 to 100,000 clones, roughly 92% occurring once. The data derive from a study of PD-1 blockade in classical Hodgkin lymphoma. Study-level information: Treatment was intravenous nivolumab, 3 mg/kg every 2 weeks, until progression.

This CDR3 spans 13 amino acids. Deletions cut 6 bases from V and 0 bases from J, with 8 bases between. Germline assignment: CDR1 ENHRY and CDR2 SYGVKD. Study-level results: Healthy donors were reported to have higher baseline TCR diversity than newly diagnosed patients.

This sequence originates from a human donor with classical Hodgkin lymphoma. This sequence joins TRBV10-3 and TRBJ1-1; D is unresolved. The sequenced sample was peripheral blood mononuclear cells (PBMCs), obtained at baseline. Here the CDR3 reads CAIRVNMNTEAFF. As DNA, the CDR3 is TGTGCCATCAGGGTCAACATGAACACTGAAGCTTTCTTT.